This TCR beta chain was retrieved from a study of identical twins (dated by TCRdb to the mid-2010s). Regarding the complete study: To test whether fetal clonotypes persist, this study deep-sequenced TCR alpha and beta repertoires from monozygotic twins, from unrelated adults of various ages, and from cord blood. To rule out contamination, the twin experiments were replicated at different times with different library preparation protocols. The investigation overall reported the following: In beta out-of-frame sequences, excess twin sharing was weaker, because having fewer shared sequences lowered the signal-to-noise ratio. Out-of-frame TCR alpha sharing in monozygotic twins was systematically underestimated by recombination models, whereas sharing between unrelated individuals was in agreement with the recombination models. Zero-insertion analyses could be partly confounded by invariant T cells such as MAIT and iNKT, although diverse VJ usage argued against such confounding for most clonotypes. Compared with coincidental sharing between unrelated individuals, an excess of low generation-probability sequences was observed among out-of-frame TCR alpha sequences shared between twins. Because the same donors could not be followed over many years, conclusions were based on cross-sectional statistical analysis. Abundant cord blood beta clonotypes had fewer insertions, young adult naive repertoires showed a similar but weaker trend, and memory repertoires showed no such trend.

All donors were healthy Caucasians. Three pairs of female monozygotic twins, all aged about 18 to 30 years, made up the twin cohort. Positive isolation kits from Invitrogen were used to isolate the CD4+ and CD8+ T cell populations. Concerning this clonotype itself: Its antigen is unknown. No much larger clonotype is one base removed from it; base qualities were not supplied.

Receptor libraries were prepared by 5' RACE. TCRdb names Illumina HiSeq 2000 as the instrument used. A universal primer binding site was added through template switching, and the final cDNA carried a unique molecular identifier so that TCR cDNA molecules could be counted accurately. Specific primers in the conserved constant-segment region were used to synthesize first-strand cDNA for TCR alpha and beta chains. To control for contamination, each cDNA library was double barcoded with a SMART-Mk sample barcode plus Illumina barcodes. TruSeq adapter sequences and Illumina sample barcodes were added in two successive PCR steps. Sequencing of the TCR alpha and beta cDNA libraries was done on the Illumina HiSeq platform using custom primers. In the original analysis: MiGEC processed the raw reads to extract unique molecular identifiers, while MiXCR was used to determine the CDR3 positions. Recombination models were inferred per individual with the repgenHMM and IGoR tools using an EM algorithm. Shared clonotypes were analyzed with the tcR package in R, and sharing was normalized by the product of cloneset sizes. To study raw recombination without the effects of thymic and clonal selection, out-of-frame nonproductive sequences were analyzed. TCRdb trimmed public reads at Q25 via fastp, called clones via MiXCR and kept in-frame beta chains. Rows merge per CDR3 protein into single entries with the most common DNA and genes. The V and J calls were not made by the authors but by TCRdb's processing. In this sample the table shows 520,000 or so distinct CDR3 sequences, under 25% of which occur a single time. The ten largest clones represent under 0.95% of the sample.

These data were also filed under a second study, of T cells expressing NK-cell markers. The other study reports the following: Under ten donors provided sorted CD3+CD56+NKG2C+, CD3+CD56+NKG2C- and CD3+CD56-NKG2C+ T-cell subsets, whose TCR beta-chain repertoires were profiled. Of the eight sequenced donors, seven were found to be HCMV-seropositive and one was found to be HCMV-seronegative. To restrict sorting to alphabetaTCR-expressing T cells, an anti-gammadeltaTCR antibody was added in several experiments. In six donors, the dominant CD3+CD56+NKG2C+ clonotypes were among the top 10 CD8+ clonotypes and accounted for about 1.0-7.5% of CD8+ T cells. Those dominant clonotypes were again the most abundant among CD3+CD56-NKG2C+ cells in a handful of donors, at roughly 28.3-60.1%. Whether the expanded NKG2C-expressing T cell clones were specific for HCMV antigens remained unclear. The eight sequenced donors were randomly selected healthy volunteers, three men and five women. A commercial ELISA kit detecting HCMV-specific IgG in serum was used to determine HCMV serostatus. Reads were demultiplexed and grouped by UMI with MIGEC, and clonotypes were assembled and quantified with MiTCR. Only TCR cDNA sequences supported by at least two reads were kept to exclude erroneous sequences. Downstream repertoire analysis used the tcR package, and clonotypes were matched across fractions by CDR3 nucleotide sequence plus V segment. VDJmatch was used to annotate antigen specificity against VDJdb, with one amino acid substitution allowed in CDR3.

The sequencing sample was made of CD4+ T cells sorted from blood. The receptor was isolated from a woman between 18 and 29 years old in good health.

The CDR3 protein: CASSSWQANEQFF. The DNA sequence is as follows: TGTGCCAGCAGCTCCTGGCAGGCAAATGAGCAGTTCTTC. The chain joins TRBV7-9 to TRBJ2-1; the D gene identity is not certain. The CDR3 covers 13 residues, taking in both the cysteine and the phenylalanine. The entry retains the CDR3 DNA only, 39 bases that are in frame from base 1. The germline V gene (reference sequence) specifies SEHNR as CDR1 and FQNEAQ as CDR2. V lost 4 bases and J lost 7 bases; the stretch between them is 11 bases long.